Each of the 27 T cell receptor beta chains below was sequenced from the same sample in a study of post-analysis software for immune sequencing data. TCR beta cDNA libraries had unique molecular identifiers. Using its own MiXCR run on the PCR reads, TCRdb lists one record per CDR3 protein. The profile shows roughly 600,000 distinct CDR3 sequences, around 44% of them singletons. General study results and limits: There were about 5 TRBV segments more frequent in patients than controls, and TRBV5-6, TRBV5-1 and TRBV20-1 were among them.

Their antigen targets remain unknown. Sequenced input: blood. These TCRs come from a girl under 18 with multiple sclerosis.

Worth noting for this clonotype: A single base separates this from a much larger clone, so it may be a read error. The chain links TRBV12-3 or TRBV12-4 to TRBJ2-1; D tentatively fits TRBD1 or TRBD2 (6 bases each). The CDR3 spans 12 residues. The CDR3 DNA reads TGTGCCAGCAGTTTCGGGGGCAATGGGCAGTTCTTC. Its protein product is CASSFGGNGQFF.

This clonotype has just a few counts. CDR3: CASSEGGTEAFF. CDR3 coding DNA: TGTGCCAGCTCTGAGGGAGGCACTGAAGCTTTCTTT. This chain connects TRBV11-1 to TRBJ1-1, with no clear D. Germline values: CDR1 SGHAT, CDR2 FQDESV (reference sequence). Deletions cut 8 bases from V and 4 bases from J, with 11 bases between. The CDR3 extends over 12 amino acids.

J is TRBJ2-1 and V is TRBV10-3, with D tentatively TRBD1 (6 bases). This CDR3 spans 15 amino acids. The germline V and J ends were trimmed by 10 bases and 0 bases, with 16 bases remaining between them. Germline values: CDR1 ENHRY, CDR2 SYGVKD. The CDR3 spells CATGGGISSYNEQFF. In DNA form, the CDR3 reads TGTGCCACTGGGGGCGGAATCAGCTCCTACAATGAGCAGTTCTTC.

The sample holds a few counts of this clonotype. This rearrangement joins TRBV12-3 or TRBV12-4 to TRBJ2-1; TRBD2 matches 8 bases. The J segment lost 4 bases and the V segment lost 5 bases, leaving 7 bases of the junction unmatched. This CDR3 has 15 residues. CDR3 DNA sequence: TGTGCCAGCAGTCCACTAGCGGCCCTTTACAATGAGCAGTTCTTC. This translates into CASSPLAALYNEQFF.

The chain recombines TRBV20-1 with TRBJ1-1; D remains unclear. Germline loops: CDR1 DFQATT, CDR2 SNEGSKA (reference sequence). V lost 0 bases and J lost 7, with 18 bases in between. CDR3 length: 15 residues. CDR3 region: CSARDSEGLGIEAFF. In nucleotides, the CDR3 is TGCAGTGCTAGAGATTCAGAGGGTCTAGGGATTGAAGCTTTCTTT.

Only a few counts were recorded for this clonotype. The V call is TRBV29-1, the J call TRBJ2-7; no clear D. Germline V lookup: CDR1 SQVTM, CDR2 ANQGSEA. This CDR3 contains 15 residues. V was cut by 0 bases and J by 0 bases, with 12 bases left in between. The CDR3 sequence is CSVEEAGPSSYEQYF. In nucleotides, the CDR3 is TGCAGCGTTGAAGAGGCAGGACCCAGCTCCTACGAGCAGTACTTC.

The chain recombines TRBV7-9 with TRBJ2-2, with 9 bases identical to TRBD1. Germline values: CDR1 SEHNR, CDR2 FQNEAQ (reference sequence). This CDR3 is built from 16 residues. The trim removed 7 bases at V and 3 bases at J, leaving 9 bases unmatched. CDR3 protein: CASIADRGVDTGELFF. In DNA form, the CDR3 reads TGTGCCAGCATCGCGGACAGGGGCGTCGACACCGGGGAGCTGTTTTTT.

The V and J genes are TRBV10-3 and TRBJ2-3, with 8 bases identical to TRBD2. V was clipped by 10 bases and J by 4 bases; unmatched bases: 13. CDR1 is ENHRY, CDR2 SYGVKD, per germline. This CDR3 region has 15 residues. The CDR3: CATTERELIADTQYF. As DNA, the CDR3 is TGTGCCACGACGGAGCGGGAGTTAATTGCAGATACGCAGTATTTT.

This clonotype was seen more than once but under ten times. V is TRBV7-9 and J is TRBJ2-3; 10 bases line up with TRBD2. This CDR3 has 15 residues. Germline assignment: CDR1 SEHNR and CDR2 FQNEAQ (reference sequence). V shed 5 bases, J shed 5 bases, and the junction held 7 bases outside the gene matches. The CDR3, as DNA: TGTGCCAGCAGCGCGTCTAGCGGGGGAAAAGATACGCAGTATTTT. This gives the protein CASSASSGGKDTQYF.

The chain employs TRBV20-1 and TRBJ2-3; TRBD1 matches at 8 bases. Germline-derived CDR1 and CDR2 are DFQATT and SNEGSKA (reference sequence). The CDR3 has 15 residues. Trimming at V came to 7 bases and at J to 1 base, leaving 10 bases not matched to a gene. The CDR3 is CSGFARGQGTDTQYF. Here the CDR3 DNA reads TGCAGTGGCTTCGCCCGGGGACAGGGCACAGATACGCAGTATTTT.

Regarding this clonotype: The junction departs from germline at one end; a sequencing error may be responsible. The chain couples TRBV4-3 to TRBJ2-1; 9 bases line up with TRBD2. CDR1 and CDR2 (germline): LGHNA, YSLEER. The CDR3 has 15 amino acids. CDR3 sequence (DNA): TGCGCCAGCAGTCAAGAGAATAGCGGGGGATATGAGCAGTTCTTC. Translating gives CASSQENSGGYEQFF.

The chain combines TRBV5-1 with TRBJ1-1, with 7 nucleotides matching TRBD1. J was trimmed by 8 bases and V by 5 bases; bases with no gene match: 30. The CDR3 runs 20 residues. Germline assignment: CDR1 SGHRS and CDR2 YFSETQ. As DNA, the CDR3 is TGCGCCAGCAGTCCTCAATACCGGGACAGCTCCTGGAAGCTGTCGAAGGAAGCTTTCTTT. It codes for CASSPQYRDSSWKLSKEAFF.

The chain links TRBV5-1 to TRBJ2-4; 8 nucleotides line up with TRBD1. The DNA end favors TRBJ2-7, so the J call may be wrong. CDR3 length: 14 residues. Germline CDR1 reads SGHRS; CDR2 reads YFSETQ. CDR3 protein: CASSSTQGAYEQYF. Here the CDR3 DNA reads TGCGCCAGCAGCTCCACACAGGGGGCCTACGAGCAGTACTTC.

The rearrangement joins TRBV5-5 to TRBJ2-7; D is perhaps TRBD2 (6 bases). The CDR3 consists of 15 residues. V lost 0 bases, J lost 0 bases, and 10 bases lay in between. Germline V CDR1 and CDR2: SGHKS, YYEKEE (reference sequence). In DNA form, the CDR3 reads TGTGCCAGCAGCTTGGCAGCGGACTACTCCTACGAGCAGTACTTC. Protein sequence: CASSLAADYSYEQYF.

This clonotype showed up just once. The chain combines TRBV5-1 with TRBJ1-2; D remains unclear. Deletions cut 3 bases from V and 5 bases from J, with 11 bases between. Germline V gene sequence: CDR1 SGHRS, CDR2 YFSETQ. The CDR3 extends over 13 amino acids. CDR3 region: CASSSDRFYGYTF. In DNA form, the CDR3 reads TGCGCCAGCAGCTCCGACCGATTTTATGGCTACACCTTC.

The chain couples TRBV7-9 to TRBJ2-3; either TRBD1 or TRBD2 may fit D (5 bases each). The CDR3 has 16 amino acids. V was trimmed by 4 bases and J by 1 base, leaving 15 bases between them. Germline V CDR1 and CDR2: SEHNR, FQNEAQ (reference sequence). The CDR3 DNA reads TGTGCCAGCAGCTCCCGGGACGCCGGAGGCACAGATACGCAGTATTTT. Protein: CASSSRDAGGTDTQYF. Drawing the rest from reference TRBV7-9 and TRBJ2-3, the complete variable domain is DTGVSQNPRHKITKRGQNVTFRCDPISEHNRLYWYRQTLGQGPEFLTYFQNEAQLEKSRLLSDRFSAERPKGSFSTLEIQRTEQGDSAMYLCASSSRDAGGTDTQYFGPGTRLTVL.

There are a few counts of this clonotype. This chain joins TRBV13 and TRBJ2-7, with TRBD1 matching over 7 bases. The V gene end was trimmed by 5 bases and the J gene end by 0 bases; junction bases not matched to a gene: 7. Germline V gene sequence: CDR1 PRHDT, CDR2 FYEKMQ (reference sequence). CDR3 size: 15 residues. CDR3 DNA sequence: TGTGCCAGCAGCCACAGGGGCCAGAGCTCCTACGAGCAGTACTTC. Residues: CASSHRGQSSYEQYF.

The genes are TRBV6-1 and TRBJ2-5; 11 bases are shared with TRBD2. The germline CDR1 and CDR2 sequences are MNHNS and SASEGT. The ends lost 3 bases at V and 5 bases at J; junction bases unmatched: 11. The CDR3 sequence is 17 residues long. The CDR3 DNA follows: TGTGCCAGCAGTGATAAGGGACTAGCGGAGCCTCAGGAGACCCAGTACTTC. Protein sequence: CASSDKGLAEPQETQYF.

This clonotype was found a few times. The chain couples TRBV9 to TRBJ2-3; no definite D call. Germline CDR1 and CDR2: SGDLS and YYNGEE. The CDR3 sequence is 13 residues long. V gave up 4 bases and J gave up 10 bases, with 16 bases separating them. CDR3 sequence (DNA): TGTGCCAGCAGCATCCTGGTGGTGGATGCGCAGTATTTT. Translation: CASSILVVDAQYF.

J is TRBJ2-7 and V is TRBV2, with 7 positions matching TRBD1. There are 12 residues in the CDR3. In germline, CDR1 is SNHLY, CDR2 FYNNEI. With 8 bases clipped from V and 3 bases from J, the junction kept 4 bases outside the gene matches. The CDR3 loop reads CASGGQIYEQYF. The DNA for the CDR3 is TGTGCCAGCGGGGGACAGATCTACGAGCAGTACTTC.

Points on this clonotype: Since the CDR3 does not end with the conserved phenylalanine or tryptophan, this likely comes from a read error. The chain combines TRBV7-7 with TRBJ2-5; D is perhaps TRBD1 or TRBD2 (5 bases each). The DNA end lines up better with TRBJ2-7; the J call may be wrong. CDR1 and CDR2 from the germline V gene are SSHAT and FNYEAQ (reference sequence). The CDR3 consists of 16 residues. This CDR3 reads CASSPGGPFGAYEQYS. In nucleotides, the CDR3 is TGTGCTAGCAGCCCAGGTGGACCTTTCGGGGCTTACGAGCAGTACTCC.

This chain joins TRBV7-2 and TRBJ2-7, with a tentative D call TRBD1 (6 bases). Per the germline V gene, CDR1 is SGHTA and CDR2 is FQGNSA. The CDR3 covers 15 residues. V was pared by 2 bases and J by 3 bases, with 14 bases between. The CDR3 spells CASSLNPGTNYEQYF. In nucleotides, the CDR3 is TGTGCCAGCAGCTTAAACCCCGGGACAAACTACGAGCAGTACTTC.

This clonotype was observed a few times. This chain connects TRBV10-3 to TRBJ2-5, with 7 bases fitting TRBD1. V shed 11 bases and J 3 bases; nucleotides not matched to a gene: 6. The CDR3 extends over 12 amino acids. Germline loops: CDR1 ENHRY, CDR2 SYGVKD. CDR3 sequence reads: CAARTGEETQYF. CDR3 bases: TGTGCCGCACGCACAGGGGAAGAGACCCAGTACTTC.

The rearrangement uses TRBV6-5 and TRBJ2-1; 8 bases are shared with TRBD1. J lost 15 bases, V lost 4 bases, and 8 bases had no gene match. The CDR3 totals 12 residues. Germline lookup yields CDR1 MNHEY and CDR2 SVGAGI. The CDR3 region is CASSSTGGRRFF. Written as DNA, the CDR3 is TGTGCCAGCAGTTCCACAGGGGGGAGGCGGTTCTTC.

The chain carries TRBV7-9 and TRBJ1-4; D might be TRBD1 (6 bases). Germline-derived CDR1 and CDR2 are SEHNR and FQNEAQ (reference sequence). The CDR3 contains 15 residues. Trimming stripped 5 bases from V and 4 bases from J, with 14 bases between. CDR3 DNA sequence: TGTGCCAGCAGCCCCAGGGGTCGCATTAATGAAAAACTGTTTTTT. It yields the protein CASSPRGRINEKLFF.

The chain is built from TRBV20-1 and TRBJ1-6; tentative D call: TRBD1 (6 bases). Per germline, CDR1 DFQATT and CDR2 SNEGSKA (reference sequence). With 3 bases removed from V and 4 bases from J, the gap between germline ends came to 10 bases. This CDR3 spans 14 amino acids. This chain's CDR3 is CSARGAGYNSPLHF. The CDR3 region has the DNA TGCAGTGCTAGGGGGGCAGGTTATAATTCACCCCTCCACTTT.

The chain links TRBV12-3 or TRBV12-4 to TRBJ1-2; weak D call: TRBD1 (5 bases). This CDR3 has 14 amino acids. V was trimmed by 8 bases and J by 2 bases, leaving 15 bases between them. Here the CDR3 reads CASVWGRNNYGYTF. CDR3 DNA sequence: TGTGCCAGCGTCTGGGGACGAAACAACTATGGCTACACCTTC.